The 32 T cell receptor beta chains given below trace back to one sample, sequenced in a study of early T cells in non-severe SARS-CoV-2 infection. TCRdb re-called the 5' RACE reads with MiXCR, one entry per CDR3 protein. Of about 83,000 distinct CDR3 sequences in the sample, over 9% were seen once. What was sequenced was whole blood. All receptors derive from an adult who was a healthcare worker with PCR-confirmed SARS-CoV-2 infection or an uninfected control (not recorded which).

This clonotype was observed a handful of times. This sequence joins TRBV10-3 and TRBJ2-3, with D perhaps given as TRBD1 or TRBD2 (5 bases each). The germline CDR1 and CDR2 sequences are ENHRY and SYGVKD. Deletions cut 4 bases from V and 6 bases from J, with 8 bases between. This CDR3 has 12 residues. This CDR3 is CAISGDLDTQYF. The CDR3 DNA sequence: TGTGCCATCAGTGGGGACCTGGATACGCAGTATTTT.

This clonotype was picked up many times. The rearrangement uses TRBV7-2 and TRBJ2-5; 7 bases match TRBD1. CDR1 is SGHTA and CDR2 is FQGNSA in the germline V gene. V trimming: 2 bases; J trimming: 8 bases; junction bases outside the gene matches: 8. The CDR3 is made up of 14 amino acids. CDR3 sequence (DNA): TGTGCCAGCAGCTTACGCTCACAGGGGAATACCCAGTACTTC. It encodes CASSLRSQGNTQYF. The whole variable domain, remainder taken from reference TRBV7-2 and TRBJ2-5, is GAGVSQSPSNKVTEKGKDVELRCDPISGHTALYWYRQSLGQGLEFLIYFQGNSAPDKSGLPSDRFSAERTGGSVSTLTIQRTQQEDSAVYLCASSLRSQGNTQYFGPGTRLLVL.

In this sample, this clonotype turned up many times. The chain recombines TRBV27 with TRBJ2-5; tentatively, D is TRBD1 (5 bases). With 6 bases removed from V and 4 bases from J, the gap between germline ends came to 12 bases. Germline CDR1 and CDR2: MNHEY and SMNVEV (reference sequence). The CDR3 sequence is 13 residues long. CDR3 nucleotide sequence: TGTGCCAGCAGCCTTACAGGAGCAGAGACCCAGTACTTC. Protein product: CASSLTGAETQYF.

J is TRBJ2-6 and V is TRBV7-6; 7 bases align to TRBD2. After removal of 0 bases from V and 4 bases from J, the junction contained 6 bases not matched to a gene. The CDR3 runs 17 residues. Germline V gene data show CDR1 as SGHVS and CDR2 as FNYEAQ. The DNA of the CDR3 is TGTGCCAGCAGCTTAGCTTTCGGGGGGTCCGGGGCCAACGTCCTGACTTTC. Its translation: CASSLAFGGSGANVLTF.

The chain employs TRBV25-1 and TRBJ2-1, with 7 bases fitting TRBD1. Germline loops: CDR1 MGHDK, CDR2 SYGVNS. The CDR3 consists of 16 residues. V trimming: 4 bases; J trimming: 1 base; junction bases outside the gene matches: 7. The CDR3 region has the DNA TGTGCCAGCAGTGTTGTGCGCAGGGGGTCCTACAATGAGCAGTTCTTC. Amino acid sequence: CASSVVRRGSYNEQFF.

The V and J genes are TRBV25-1 and TRBJ2-6; 7 bases align to TRBD1. Germline assignment: CDR1 MGHDK and CDR2 SYGVNS. Germline trimming cut 4 bases from V and 2 bases from J; bases unmatched to any gene: 5. The CDR3 spans 16 residues. CDR3 DNA sequence: TGTGCCAGCAGTGCATGGACAGGTACTGGGGCCAACGTCCTGACTTTC. Translating gives CASSAWTGTGANVLTF.

Written as DNA, the CDR3 is TGTGCCAGCAGTACCGGGACAGGGTATGGCTACACCTTC. Protein product: CASSTGTGYGYTF. The chain carries TRBV25-1 and TRBJ1-2, with 9 bases lining up with TRBD1. The germline gives CDR1 MGHDK, CDR2 SYGVNS. V shed 5 bases and J 5 bases; nucleotides not matched to a gene: 3. This CDR3 spans 13 amino acids.

The V gene is TRBV2, the J gene TRBJ2-1; 7 bases align to TRBD1. The J segment lost 4 bases and the V segment lost 9 bases, leaving 9 bases of the junction unmatched. CDR1 and CDR2 from the germline V gene are SNHLY and FYNNEI. CDR3 size: 14 residues. This CDR3 is CARNNRGPYNEQFF. The CDR3 DNA is TGTGCCAGGAATAACAGGGGCCCATACAATGAGCAGTTCTTC.

This clonotype appeared a few times. V and J are TRBV2 and TRBJ1-1, with D possibly being TRBD1 (6 bases). With 7 bases removed from V and 6 bases from J, the gap between germline ends came to 18 bases. The CDR3 totals 14 residues. The germline V gene has CDR1 SNHLY and CDR2 FYNNEI. The CDR3 nucleotides are TGTGCCAGCACCACAGGGTCCCCCGGGGCTGAAGCTTTCTTT. It specifies CASTTGSPGAEAFF.

This clonotype was seen repeatedly, ten times or more. The chain recombines TRBV24-1 with TRBJ2-2; the D is unclear. The CDR3 length is 17 residues. Germline V gives CDR1 KGHDR, CDR2 SFDVKD. Trimming took off 4 bases at V and 5 bases at J, with 19 bases between the two ends. DNA for the CDR3: TGTGCCACCAGTGACCCCGACAACACCCAATGGACCGGGGAGCTGTTTTTT. Translating gives CATSDPDNTQWTGELFF.

V and J are TRBV11-2 and TRBJ2-1; D is uncertain. Per the germline V gene, CDR1 is SGHAT and CDR2 is FQNNGV. The length of the CDR3 is 11 residues. V dropped 2 bases and J dropped 8 bases, with 4 bases sitting between them. In nucleotides, the CDR3 is TGTGCCAGCAGCTTATTCGATGAGCAGTTCTTC. Translating gives CASSLFDEQFF.

In its sample, this clonotype was seen many times. The chain joins TRBV3-1 to TRBJ2-7, with 10 bases lining up with TRBD2. CDR3 length: 18 residues. Trimming cost V 2 bases and J 0 bases; bases outside gene matches: 10. The V gene's germline CDR1 is LGHDT and CDR2 YNNKEL (reference sequence). CDR3 nucleotides: TGTGCCAGCAGCCAATCGGGACTAGCGCGCAGAGGCTCCTACGAGCAGTACTTC. The encoded protein is CASSQSGLARRGSYEQYF.

This clonotype was detected ten times or more. This chain uses TRBV11-2 with TRBJ2-7; 10 nucleotides align to TRBD2. The CDR3 covers 18 residues. The germline gives CDR1 SGHAT, CDR2 FQNNGV. Unmatched junction bases numbered 10, after V lost 0 bases and J lost 2 bases. The CDR3 DNA is TGTGCCAGCAGCTTAGATCCTCTAGCGGGAGTATCGGCCTACGAGCAGTACTTC. It translates to CASSLDPLAGVSAYEQYF.

This chain uses TRBV19 with TRBJ2-3, with 13 bases that match TRBD2. The CDR3 length is 15 residues. V was clipped by 6 bases and J by 4 bases; unmatched bases: 4. From germline, CDR1 is LNHDA and CDR2 SQIVND (reference sequence). The CDR3 coding sequence is TGTGCCAGTAGAGGACTAGCGGGAGAGGCAGATACGCAGTATTTT. Translation: CASRGLAGEADTQYF.

Ten or more counts support this clonotype. The chain couples TRBV10-2 to TRBJ2-3; D unresolved. The CDR3 runs to 14 residues. Per the germline V gene, CDR1 is WSHSY and CDR2 is SAAADI. Deletions cut 7 bases from V and 2 bases from J, with 13 bases between. CDR3 nucleotide sequence: TGCGCCAGCACTGAAGATTTCACCACAGATACGCAGTATTTT. This sequence encodes CASTEDFTTDTQYF.

This clonotype was picked up many times. The chain recombines TRBV14 with TRBJ2-7; D remains ambiguous. This CDR3 has 14 amino acids. CDR1 SGHDN and CDR2 FVKESK come from the germline V gene. V gave up 0 bases and J gave up 6 bases, with 12 bases separating them. This CDR3 reads CASSQDPARTEQYF. The DNA for the CDR3 is TGTGCCAGCAGCCAAGATCCGGCTAGAACCGAGCAGTACTTC.

This chain links TRBV5-1 with TRBJ1-1; the match to TRBD1 covers 7 bases. CDR1 is SGHRS and CDR2 is YFSETQ in the germline V gene. This CDR3 has 15 residues. V shed 4 bases, J shed 0 bases, and the junction held 6 bases outside the gene matches. The CDR3 loop is CASSTAGQLNTEAFF. The CDR3 region has the DNA TGCGCCAGCAGCACTGCGGGACAGTTGAACACTGAAGCTTTCTTT.

The V and J genes are TRBV20-1 and TRBJ2-7; 8 bases are shared with TRBD1. The CDR3 spans 12 residues. V was pared by 1 base and J by 7 bases, with 3 bases of the junction left unmatched. Germline assignment: CDR1 DFQATT and CDR2 SNEGSKA (reference sequence). The CDR3 bases are TGCAGTGCTAGAGGACAGGGGAGAGAGCAGTACTTC. Protein sequence: CSARGQGREQYF.

The J gene is TRBJ2-2, the V gene TRBV24-1; D uncertain. V was clipped by 5 bases and J by 5 bases, with 8 bases between them. The CDR3 contains 13 residues. CDR1 is KGHDR, CDR2 SFDVKD, per germline. The CDR3 coding sequence is TGTGCCACCAGTGTTAGGGCAACCGGGGAGCTGTTTTTT. Its protein product is CATSVRATGELFF.

This clonotype was seen many times. The CDR3 DNA is TGTGCCAGCTCACCTAGTCCCGGGACAGGGGGCGTTACTGAAGCTTTCTTT. It encodes CASSPSPGTGGVTEAFF. The V and J genes are TRBV18 and TRBJ1-1; 12 bases map to TRBD1. The CDR3 consists of 17 residues. CDR1 is KGHSH, CDR2 LQKENI, per germline. Germline trimming cut 3 bases from V and 5 bases from J; bases unmatched to any gene: 10.

This clonotype was counted a few times. This chain uses TRBV7-2 with TRBJ1-1; no clear D. Germline V gives CDR1 SGHTA, CDR2 FQGNSA. Deletions cut 1 base from V and 5 bases from J, with 14 bases between. CDR3 size: 15 residues. The CDR3 region has the DNA TGTGCCAGCAGCTTAGAAGGCCCCCGAGGGACTGAAGCTTTCTTT. Amino acids: CASSLEGPRGTEAFF. The entire variable domain, with the rest obtained from reference TRBV7-2 and TRBJ1-1, is as follows: GAGVSQSPSNKVTEKGKDVELRCDPISGHTALYWYRQSLGQGLEFLIYFQGNSAPDKSGLPSDRFSAERTGGSVSTLTIQRTQQEDSAVYLCASSLEGPRGTEAFFGQGTRLTVV.

This clonotype turned up a few times. The chain employs TRBV29-1 and TRBJ1-2, with 7 nucleotides matching TRBD1. The germline V gene has CDR1 SQVTM and CDR2 ANQGSEA. There are 12 residues in the CDR3. V dropped 6 bases and J dropped 3; count of bases not matched to a gene: 4. The CDR3 loop reads CSVYRGDYGYTF. CDR3 nucleotides: TGCAGCGTGTACAGGGGCGACTATGGCTACACCTTC. The full variable domain, with the rest looked up from reference TRBV29-1 and TRBJ1-2, is SAVISQKPSRDICQRGTSLTIQCQVDSQVTMMFWYRQQPGQSLTLIATANQGSEATYESGFVIDKFPISRPNLTFSTLTVSNMSPEDSSIYLCSVYRGDYGYTFGSGTRLTVV.

This clonotype showed up many times. The chain carries TRBV19 and TRBJ2-5; the D call may be TRBD1 or TRBD2 (5 bases each). The germline CDR1 and CDR2 sequences are LNHDA and SQIVND (reference sequence). The V gene lost 2 bases and the J gene lost 2 bases, with 12 bases spanning the gap. The CDR3 loop spans 15 amino acids. CDR3 coding DNA: TGTGCCAGTAGTATAATGCCGGGGCGGCAAGAGACCCAGTACTTC. Its protein product is CASSIMPGRQETQYF.

This clonotype has just a few counts. V and J are TRBV7-6 and TRBJ2-2; D perhaps matches TRBD2 (6 bases). V lost 3 bases to trimming and J lost 4 bases, with 9 bases between them. This CDR3 is built from 14 residues. CDR1 is SGHVS, CDR2 FNYEAQ, per germline. CDR3 in DNA: TGTGCCAGCAGCTTGGCGGGGATCACCGGGGAGCTGTTTTTT. Amino acids: CASSLAGITGELFF.

The gene calls are TRBV7-6 and TRBJ2-6, with D perhaps TRBD1 (6 bases). V shed 5 bases and J shed 2 bases, with 16 bases lying between them. CDR3 length: 17 residues. Germline V gives CDR1 SGHVS, CDR2 FNYEAQ. The DNA of the CDR3 is TGTGCCAGCAGCCCCCCCGGGACACTCGCTGGGGCCAACGTCCTGACTTTC. Encoded protein: CASSPPGTLAGANVLTF.

V and J are TRBV9 and TRBJ2-7, with D tentatively TRBD2 (6 bases). Germline CDR1 SGDLS, CDR2 YYNGEE. V lost 2 bases and J lost 6, with 12 bases in between. The CDR3 loop spans 13 amino acids. The CDR3 DNA is TGTGCCAGCAGCGTGAGCGTCGGGGGCGAGCAGTACTTC. It specifies CASSVSVGGEQYF.

The gene calls are TRBV11-2 and TRBJ2-5; 7 positions agree with TRBD1. This CDR3 is 15 amino acids long. CDR1 and CDR2 (germline): SGHAT, FQNNGV. The V and J ends lost 3 bases and 2 bases, in that order; junction bases with no gene match: 6. The CDR3 loop is CASSFPRDRQETQYF. Here the CDR3 DNA reads TGTGCCAGCAGCTTCCCGAGGGACAGACAAGAGACCCAGTACTTC.

This clonotype was seen at least ten times. The rearrangement links TRBV20-1 to TRBJ1-1; TRBD1 is a possible D gene (5 bases). CDR1 and CDR2 (germline): DFQATT, SNEGSKA (reference sequence). Between the trimmed V and J ends, which lost 4 bases and 0 bases, there was a span of 9 bases. The CDR3 sequence is 13 residues long. The CDR3 coding sequence is TGCAGTGCTACTGGGGCCGTGAACACTGAAGCTTTCTTT. It is translated as CSATGAVNTEAFF.

Note on this clonotype: The junction does not match germline at one end; this may be a read error. The chain recombines TRBV7-8 with TRBJ2-2, with D perhaps matching TRBD2 (5 bases). Germline lookup yields CDR1 SGHVS and CDR2 FQNEAQ. This CDR3 has 13 residues. The DNA for the CDR3 is TGTGCCAGCGGATATAGTGGTACCGGGGAGCTGATTTTT. This encodes CASGYSGTGELIF.

This clonotype was seen at least ten times. The chain is built from TRBV5-5 and TRBJ1-2; D call uncertain. CDR3 length: 12 amino acids. CDR1 SGHKS and CDR2 YYEKEE come from the germline V gene (reference sequence). With 0 bases removed from V and 6 bases from J, the gap between germline ends came to 6 bases. The CDR3 sequence is CASSLAGDGYTF. The CDR3 bases are TGTGCCAGCAGCTTGGCCGGGGATGGCTACACCTTC.

This clonotype was picked up a small number of times. The V call is TRBV7-8, the J call TRBJ2-1; 9 bases are a match to TRBD1. Germline CDR1 SGHVS, CDR2 FQNEAQ. V dropped 5 bases and J dropped 5; count of bases not matched to a gene: 7. This CDR3 is 15 amino acids long. CDR3 loop: CASSVRDRDHNEQFF. For the CDR3, the DNA is TGTGCCAGCAGCGTCCGGGACAGGGACCACAATGAGCAGTTCTTC.

This clonotype was picked up a small number of times. V and J are TRBV20-1 and TRBJ2-2, with 10 positions matching TRBD1. V gave up 5 bases and J gave up 4 bases; unmatched junction bases: 4. The CDR3 loop spans 14 amino acids. The germline gives CDR1 DFQATT, CDR2 SNEGSKA (reference sequence). CDR3 amino acids: CSALTGGITGELFF. Written as DNA, the CDR3 is TGCAGTGCTTTGACAGGGGGCATCACCGGGGAGCTGTTTTTT.